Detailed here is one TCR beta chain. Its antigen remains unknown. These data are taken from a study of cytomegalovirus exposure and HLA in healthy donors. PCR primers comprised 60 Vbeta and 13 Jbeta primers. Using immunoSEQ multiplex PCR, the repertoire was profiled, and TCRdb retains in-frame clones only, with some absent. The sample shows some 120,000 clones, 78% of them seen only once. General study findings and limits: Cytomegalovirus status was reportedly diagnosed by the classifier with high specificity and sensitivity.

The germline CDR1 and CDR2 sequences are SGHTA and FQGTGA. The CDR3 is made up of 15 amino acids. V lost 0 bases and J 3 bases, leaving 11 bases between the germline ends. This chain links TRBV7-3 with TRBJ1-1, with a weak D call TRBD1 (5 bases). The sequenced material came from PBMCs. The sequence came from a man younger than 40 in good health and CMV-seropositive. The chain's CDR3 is CASSLTGGRDTEAFF. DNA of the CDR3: TGTGCCAGCAGCTTAACGGGGGGAAGGGACACTGAAGCTTTCTTT.